These T cell receptor beta chains were read from a single sample in a study of T cells in Graves' hyperthyroidism and ophthalmopathy. TCRdb re-called the multiplex PCR reads with MiXCR, one entry per CDR3 protein. The repertoire has about 380,000 distinct CDR3 sequences, about 14% of them found once; the top ten carry around 21%. Sequenced material: blood. These receptors were collected from a man between 25 and 39 years old with Graves' hyperthyroidism that later progressed to Graves' ophthalmopathy. CDR3s include the opening cysteine and the closing phenylalanine or tryptophan. A D gene is named only where the DNA matches it firmly. Rows may omit the clone size; those that give it use once, few, many or a size class.

V: TRBV18
J: TRBJ1-5
size: .
D: TRBD1
DNA: TGTGCCAGCTCATTAGGGGACAGGGGCGCCCAGCCCCAGCATTTT
CDR3: CASSLGDRGAQPQHF

V: TRBV12-3/TRBV12-4
J: TRBJ2-7
size: few
D: .
DNA: TGTGCCAGCAGTTTATCGCCGGGGGAGGAGCAGTACTTC
CDR3: CASSLSPGEEQYF

V: TRBV6-1
J: TRBJ2-7
size: .
D: .
DNA: TGTGCCAGCAGTGATTTGGCGGGGTCCTACGAGCAGTACTTC
CDR3: CASSDLAGSYEQYF

V: TRBV7-9
J: TRBJ2-2
size: many
D: .
DNA: TGTGCCAGCAGCCCCCCGGGGGGCGCAACCGGGGAGCTGTTTTTT
CDR3: CASSPPGGATGELFF

V: TRBV6-5
J: TRBJ2-1
size: many
D: .
DNA: TGTGCCAGCAGTTACTCGGCAGGGGAATACAATGAGCAGTTCTTC
CDR3: CASSYSAGEYNEQFF

V: TRBV5-1
J: TRBJ2-5
size: few
D: TRBD2
DNA: TGCGCCAGCAGCTGGACTAGCGGGGAACAAGAGACCCAGTACTTC
CDR3: CASSWTSGEQETQYF

V: TRBV19
J: TRBJ2-7
size: .
D: .
DNA: TGTGCCAGTAGTATATCCCGTGGCGAGCAGTACTTC
CDR3: CASSISRGEQYF

V: TRBV6-1
J: TRBJ1-1
size: many
D: TRBD1
DNA: TGTGCCAGCAGGGATGGGACAGTCATGAACACTGAAGCTTTCTTT
CDR3: CASRDGTVMNTEAFF

V: TRBV2
J: TRBJ2-3
size: many
D: .
DNA: TGTGCCAGCAGTGAAACTCTGGATCCAACTAGCACAGATACGCAGTATTTT
CDR3: CASSETLDPTSTDTQYF

V: TRBV9
J: TRBJ2-7
size: .
D: .
DNA: TGTGCCAGCAGCCCGTATACAGGTGCTCCCTACGAGCAGTACTTC
CDR3: CASSPYTGAPYEQYF

V: TRBV27
J: TRBJ2-3
size: many
D: .
DNA: TGTGCCAGCAGTCCCCAGGGGGGAGGTCAGACAGATACGCAGTATTTT
CDR3: CASSPQGGGQTDTQYF

V: TRBV5-1
J: TRBJ2-5
size: few
D: .
DNA: TGCGCCAGCAGCCCACGCAACCTAGAGACCCAGTACTTC
CDR3: CASSPRNLETQYF

V: TRBV6-5
J: TRBJ2-1
size: many
D: .
DNA: TGTGCCAGCAGTTACCGGTCAGGGAGGTCGAATGAGCAGTTCTTC
CDR3: CASSYRSGRSNEQFF

V: TRBV20-1
J: TRBJ1-1
size: .
D: .
DNA: TGCAGTGCTAGTCTCCCGACAGGCACTGAAGCTTTCTTT
CDR3: CSASLPTGTEAFF

V: TRBV20-1
J: TRBJ2-3
size: few
D: TRBD2
DNA: TGCAGTGCTTCCTTCTTCGCTAGCGGGGGGGCCGTAGGCACAGATACGCAGTATTTT
CDR3: CSASFFASGGAVGTDTQYF

V: TRBV20-1
J: TRBJ1-5
size: many
D: .
DNA: TGCAGTGCTAGTAGCCCTGAGAGGGTAAAGCAGCCCCAGCATTTT
CDR3: CSASSPERVKQPQHF

V: TRBV30
J: TRBJ1-2
size: few
D: .
DNA: TGTGCCTGGAGTGTACTCACGGAGATCTATGGCTACACCTTC
CDR3: CAWSVLTEIYGYTF

V: TRBV7-6
J: TRBJ2-1
size: many
D: TRBD2
DNA: TGTGCCAGCAGTCGGGGGGGGGGCCCCAATGAGCAGTTCTTC
CDR3: CASSRGGGPNEQFF

V: TRBV11-3
J: TRBJ2-7
size: many
D: .
DNA: TGTGCCAGCAGCCGACCTAGGGGGGAGCAGTACTTC
CDR3: CASSRPRGEQYF

V: TRBV14
J: TRBJ2-2
size: .
D: .
DNA: TGTGCCAGCAGCCCATCTATGACGCGGGAGCTGTTTTTT
CDR3: CASSPSMTRELFF

V: TRBV6-1
J: TRBJ1-2
size: many
D: .
DNA: TGTGCCAGCAGTTCCGCCGGCGGAAGACAGGAGGGCTACACCTTC
CDR3: CASSSAGGRQEGYTF

V: TRBV20-1
J: TRBJ1-6
size: few
D: .
DNA: TGCAGTGCCCAGACCTATAATTCACCCCTCCACTTT
CDR3: CSAQTYNSPLHF

V: TRBV11-2
J: TRBJ1-4
size: many
D: .
DNA: TGTGCCAGCAGCTTATTAGGGGCTGGAGATGAAAAACTGTTTTTT
CDR3: CASSLLGAGDEKLFF

V: TRBV19
J: TRBJ1-5
size: once
D: .
DNA: TGTGCCAGTAGTATAGTACTCGACAGCTTAAGCAATCAGCCCCAGCATTTT
CDR3: CASSIVLDSLSNQPQHF

V: TRBV7-9
J: TRBJ1-2
size: .
D: .
DNA: TGTGCCAGCAGCTTAAGGACAGCCACTAACTATGGCTACACCTTC
CDR3: CASSLRTATNYGYTF

V: TRBV5-1
J: TRBJ1-1
size: few
D: .
DNA: TGCGCCAGCAGCTTTACATGTGGACCTGAAGCTTTCTTT
CDR3: CASSFTCGPEAFF

V: TRBV5-6
J: TRBJ2-3
size: .
D: TRBD2
DNA: TGTGCCAGCAGCTTGGGGACACGGACTAGCGGGGGGGCCGGAACAGATACGCAGTATTTT
CDR3: CASSLGTRTSGGAGTDTQYF

V: TRBV5-1
J: TRBJ1-6
size: many
D: .
DNA: TGCGCCAGCAGCTTCGGGGGTGGAGGGAATTCACCCCTCCACTTT
CDR3: CASSFGGGGNSPLHF

V: TRBV6-1
J: TRBJ2-3
size: many
D: .
DNA: TGTGCCAGCACCCCGACTAGTTCAGATACGCAGTATTTT
CDR3: CASTPTSSDTQYF

V: TRBV20-1
J: TRBJ2-7
size: few
D: .
DNA: TGCAGTGCTAGCGGGGGGCGGAGCTCCTACGAGCAGTACTTC
CDR3: CSASGGRSSYEQYF

V: TRBV5-1
J: TRBJ2-7
size: many
D: .
DNA: TGCGCCAGCAGCACGATAGGCCCAGCCTACGAGCAGTACTTC
CDR3: CASSTIGPAYEQYF

V: TRBV27
J: TRBJ2-3
size: few
D: TRBD2
DNA: TGTGCCAGCAGAGCCACTGGCGGGGGGATATCAGATACGCAGTATTTT
CDR3: CASRATGGGISDTQYF

V: TRBV19
J: TRBJ2-7
size: few
D: .
DNA: TGTGCCAGTAGTTGGGTTACCTTGGGAGAGCAGTACTTC
CDR3: CASSWVTLGEQYF

V: TRBV7-9
J: TRBJ1-1
size: many
D: TRBD1
DNA: TGTGCCAGCAGCTCCAGACAGGGGGAGAACACTGAAGCTTTCTTT
CDR3: CASSSRQGENTEAFF

V: TRBV12-3/TRBV12-4
J: TRBJ2-6
size: .
D: TRBD1
DNA: TGTGCCAGCAGTTTAAGGACAGGGGGGGGGGCCAACGTCCTGACTTTC
CDR3: CASSLRTGGGANVLTF

V: TRBV5-4
J: TRBJ2-3
size: few
D: TRBD1
DNA: TGTGCCAGCAGCGCTGGACAGGGCCCAAACGCAGATACGCAGTATTTT
CDR3: CASSAGQGPNADTQYF

V: TRBV5-4
J: TRBJ2-3
size: .
D: .
DNA: TGTGCCAGCAGCTTACGGGATAAAGCGCAGTATTTT
CDR3: CASSLRDKAQYF

V: TRBV19
J: TRBJ2-1
size: few
D: TRBD1
DNA: TGTGCCAGTAGTCGGACAGGGCAGGTTGAGCAGTTCTTC
CDR3: CASSRTGQVEQFF

V: TRBV4-1
J: TRBJ1-1
size: few
D: .
DNA: TGCGCCAGCAGCCAAGAAAAGAGGCAGGAGGGCACTGAAGCTTTCTTT
CDR3: CASSQEKRQEGTEAFF

V: TRBV4-2
J: TRBJ2-7
size: once
D: TRBD2
DNA: TGTGCCAGCAGCCAAGAACGGAGCGGGGGCTCCTACGAGCAGTACTTC
CDR3: CASSQERSGGSYEQYF

V: TRBV19
J: TRBJ1-5
size: few
D: .
DNA: TGTGCCAGTAGTATAGTACAGGGTGCTAGCAATCAGCCCCAGCATTTT
CDR3: CASSIVQGASNQPQHF

V: TRBV27
J: TRBJ1-5
size: many
D: TRBD1
DNA: TGTGCCAGCAGTTTAAGCAGGGGGGCACATCAGCCCCAGCATTTT
CDR3: CASSLSRGAHQPQHF

V: TRBV2
J: TRBJ1-2
size: many
D: TRBD1
DNA: TGTGCCAGCAGGACAGGGACAGCCTCCTATGGCTACACCTTC
CDR3: CASRTGTASYGYTF

V: TRBV6-1
J: TRBJ2-1
size: few
D: .
DNA: TGTGCCAGCAATTATGACGACTACAATGAGCAGTTCTTC
CDR3: CASNYDDYNEQFF

V: TRBV20-1
J: TRBJ2-7
size: many
D: .
DNA: TGCAGTGCTACTCAGGGGACCCCCTACGAGCAGTACTTC
CDR3: CSATQGTPYEQYF

V: TRBV19
J: TRBJ1-4
size: .
D: .
DNA: TGTGCCAGTAGTCAAAATAAGGTTAATGAAAAACTGTTTTTT
CDR3: CASSQNKVNEKLFF

V: TRBV11-3
J: TRBJ2-2
size: many
D: TRBD1
DNA: TGTGCCAGCAGCTTACAGGGGGTTACCGGGGAGCTGTTTTTT
CDR3: CASSLQGVTGELFF

V: TRBV5-6
J: TRBJ2-7
size: .
D: .
DNA: TGTGCCAGCAGCTTGGGGCATCCAACCTACGAGCAGTACTTC
CDR3: CASSLGHPTYEQYF

V: TRBV20-1
J: TRBJ1-1
size: many
D: .
DNA: TGCAGTGTGGCAGCCATTAATGAAGCTTTCTTT
CDR3: CSVAAINEAFF

V: TRBV15
J: TRBJ1-1
size: many
D: TRBD1
DNA: TGTGCCACCAGCAGAGAGGACAGGGGTGAAGCTTTCTTT
CDR3: CATSREDRGEAFF

V: TRBV2
J: TRBJ1-1
size: many
D: TRBD1
DNA: TGTGCCAGCAGGAGACAGGGAGCCACTGAAGCTTTCTTT
CDR3: CASRRQGATEAFF

V: TRBV10-3
J: TRBJ1-5
size: .
D: .
DNA: TGTGCCATCAGTGACGGCGGAAATAGCAATCAGCCCCAGCATTTT
CDR3: CAISDGGNSNQPQHF

V: TRBV7-9
J: TRBJ2-7
size: .
D: TRBD1
DNA: TGTGCCAGCAGACCGGGGGACAGGGTGACCTACGAGCAGTACTTC
CDR3: CASRPGDRVTYEQYF

V: TRBV12-3/TRBV12-4
J: TRBJ1-5
size: many
D: .
DNA: TGTGCCAGCACCGTGGGGGGGGATAGCAATCAGCCCCAGCATTTT
CDR3: CASTVGGDSNQPQHF

V: TRBV11-1
J: TRBJ2-1
size: many
D: TRBD2
DNA: TGTGCCAGCAGCTCACTAGCGGGATACAATGAGCAGTTCTTC
CDR3: CASSSLAGYNEQFF

V: TRBV20-1
J: TRBJ1-2
size: many
D: .
DNA: TGCAGTGCTAGACAGGGGACGTACTATGGCTACACCTTC
CDR3: CSARQGTYYGYTF

V: TRBV3-1
J: TRBJ2-5
size: .
D: .
DNA: TGTGCCAGCAGCCAAGGCCAACCGGGGGCGGGGACCCAGTACTTC
CDR3: CASSQGQPGAGTQYF

V: TRBV27
J: TRBJ2-1
size: many
D: .
DNA: TGTGCCAGCAGTCCCGGACAGTACGGGGGGCCTTCCTATGAGCAGTTCTTC
CDR3: CASSPGQYGGPSYEQFF

V: TRBV20-1
J: TRBJ1-1
size: many
D: TRBD1
DNA: TGCAGTGCCCCCGTCCCGGGACAGGGTTTGAACACTGAAGCTTTCTTT
CDR3: CSAPVPGQGLNTEAFF

V: TRBV4-1
J: TRBJ2-7
size: .
D: .
DNA: TGCGCCAGCAGCCAAGAACAGGGTAGGTCCTACGAGCAGTACTTC
CDR3: CASSQEQGRSYEQYF